The present T cell receptor (beta chain) was sequenced within a study of beta chain features in type 1 diabetes. Study-wide context: Analysis included 95 million to 140 million sorted cells drawn from all samples.

Study-wide results and limits: For patients and controls alike, PCR might favor shorter templates to the same degree. A pattern of fewer insertions and more deletions at VDJ junctions was seen in type 1 diabetes patients.

Since all of the isolated RNA was reverse transcribed, expressed TCRB transcripts were what got sequenced. Assay: immunoSEQ multiplex PCR; the TCRdb copy retains only in-frame clones and omits some. The data contain approximately 470,000 clones, approximately 30% of them singletons. CDR3 length: 13 amino acids. Germline CDR1 reads MDHEN; CDR2 reads SYDVKM. With V trimmed by 6 bases and J by 5 bases, 6 bases remained unmatched. Of note for this clone: Its antigen is still unknown.

The clonotype comes from a man between 18 and 35 years old in good health. Sequencing was performed on naive CD4+ T cells from blood. The J gene is TRBJ2-5, the V gene TRBV28, with TRBD2 matching 7 bases. DNA of the CDR3: TGTGCCAGCAGACTTAGCGGGTCGGAGACCCAGTACTTC. Amino acids: CASRLSGSETQYF.